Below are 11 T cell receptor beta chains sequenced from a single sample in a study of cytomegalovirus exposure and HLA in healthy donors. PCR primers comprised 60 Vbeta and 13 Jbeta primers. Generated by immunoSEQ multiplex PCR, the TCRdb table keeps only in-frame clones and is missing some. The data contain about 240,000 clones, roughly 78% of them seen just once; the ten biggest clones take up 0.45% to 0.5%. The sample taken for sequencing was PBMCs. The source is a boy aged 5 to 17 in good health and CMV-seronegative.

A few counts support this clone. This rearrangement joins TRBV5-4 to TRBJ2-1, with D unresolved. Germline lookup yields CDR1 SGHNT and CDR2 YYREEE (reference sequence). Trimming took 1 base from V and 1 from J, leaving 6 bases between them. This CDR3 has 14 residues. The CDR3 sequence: CASSLRSSYNEQFF. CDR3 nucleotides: TGTGCCAGCAGCTTGCGTTCGTCCTACAATGAGCAGTTCTTC.

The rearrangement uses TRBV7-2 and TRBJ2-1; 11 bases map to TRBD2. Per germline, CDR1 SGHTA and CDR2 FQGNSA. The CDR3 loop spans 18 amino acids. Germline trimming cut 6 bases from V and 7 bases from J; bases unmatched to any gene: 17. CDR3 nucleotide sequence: TGTGCCAGCAGGGGAGGGGGTTTGGGACTAGCGGCGGGGAATGAGCAGTTCTTC. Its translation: CASRGGGLGLAAGNEQFF.

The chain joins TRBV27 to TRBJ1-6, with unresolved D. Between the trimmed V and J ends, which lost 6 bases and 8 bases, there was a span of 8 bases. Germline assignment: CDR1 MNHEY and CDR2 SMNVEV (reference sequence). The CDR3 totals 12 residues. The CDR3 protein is CASRLADSPLHF. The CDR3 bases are TGTGCCAGCAGGCTCGCAGATTCACCCCTCCACTTT.

CDR3 sequence: CASSERGDNEQFF. For the CDR3, the DNA is TGTGCCAGCAGTGAACGGGGAGACAATGAGCAGTTCTTC. This sequence joins TRBV6-1 and TRBJ2-1; D possibly corresponds to TRBD2 (5 bases). With 2 bases removed from V and 5 bases from J, the gap between germline ends came to 7 bases. The CDR3 has 13 residues. CDR1 is MNHNS and CDR2 is SASEGT in the germline V gene.

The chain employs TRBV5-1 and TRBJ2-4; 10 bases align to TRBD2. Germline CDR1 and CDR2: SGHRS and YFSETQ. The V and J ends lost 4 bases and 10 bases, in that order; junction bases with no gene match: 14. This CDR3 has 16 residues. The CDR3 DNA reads TGCGCCAGCAGCCGGGGACTAGCGTCGAGCGAAGGGATTCAGTACTTC. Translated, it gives CASSRGLASSEGIQYF. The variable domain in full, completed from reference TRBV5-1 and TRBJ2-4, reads KAGVTQTPRYLIKTRGQQVTLSCSPISGHRSVSWYQQTPGQGLQFLFEYFSETQRNKGNFPGRFSGRQFSNSRSEMNVSTLELGDSALYLCASSRGLASSEGIQYFGAGTRLSVL.

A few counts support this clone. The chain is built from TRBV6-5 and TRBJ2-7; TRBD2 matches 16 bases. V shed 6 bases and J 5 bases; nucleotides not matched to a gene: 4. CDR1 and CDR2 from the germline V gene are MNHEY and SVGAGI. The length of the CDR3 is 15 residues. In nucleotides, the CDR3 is TGTGCCAGCAGCCGGGGACTAGCGGGAGGGGACGAGCAGTACTTC. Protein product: CASSRGLAGGDEQYF.

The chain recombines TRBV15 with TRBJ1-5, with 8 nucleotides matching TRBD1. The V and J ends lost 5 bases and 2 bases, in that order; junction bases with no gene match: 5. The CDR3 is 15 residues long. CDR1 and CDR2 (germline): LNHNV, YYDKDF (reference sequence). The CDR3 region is CATSLLTGGNQPQHF. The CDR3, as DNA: TGTGCCACCAGCTTATTGACAGGGGGCAATCAGCCCCAGCATTTT. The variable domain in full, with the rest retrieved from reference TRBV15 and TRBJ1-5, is DAMVIQNPRYQVTQFGKPVTLSCSQTLNHNVMYWYQQKSSQAPKLLFHYYDKDFNNEADTPDNFQSRRPNTSFCFLDIRSPGLGDTAMYLCATSLLTGGNQPQHFGDGTRLSIL.

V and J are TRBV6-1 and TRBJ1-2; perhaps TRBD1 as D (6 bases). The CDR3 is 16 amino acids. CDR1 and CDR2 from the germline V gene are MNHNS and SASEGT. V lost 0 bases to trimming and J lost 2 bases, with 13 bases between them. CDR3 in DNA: TGTGCCAGCAGTGAAGCGTCCGGGACAACCAACTATGGCTACACCTTC. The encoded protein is CASSEASGTTNYGYTF.

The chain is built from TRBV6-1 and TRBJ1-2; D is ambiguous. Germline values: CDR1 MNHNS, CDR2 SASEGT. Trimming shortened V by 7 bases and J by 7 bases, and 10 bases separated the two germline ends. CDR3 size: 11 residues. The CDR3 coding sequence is TGTGCCAGCACCGACCGAGGTGGCTACACCTTC. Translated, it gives CASTDRGGYTF.

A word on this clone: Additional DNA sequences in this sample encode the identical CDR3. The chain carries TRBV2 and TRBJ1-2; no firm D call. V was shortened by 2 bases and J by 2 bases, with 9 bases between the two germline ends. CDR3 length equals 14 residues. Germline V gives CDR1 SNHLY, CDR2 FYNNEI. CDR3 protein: CASSEQIRNYGYTF. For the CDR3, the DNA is TGTGCCAGCAGTGAACAGATCCGCAACTATGGCTACACCTTC.

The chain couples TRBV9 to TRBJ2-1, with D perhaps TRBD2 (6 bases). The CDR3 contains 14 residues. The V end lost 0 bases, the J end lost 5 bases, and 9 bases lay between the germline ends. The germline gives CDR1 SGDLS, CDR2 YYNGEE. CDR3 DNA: TGTGCCAGCAGCGTAGTGGCGGGAAACAATGAGCAGTTCTTC. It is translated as CASSVVAGNNEQFF.